What follows are 7 T cell receptor beta chains derived from one specimen sequenced in a study of T cells in Graves' hyperthyroidism and ophthalmopathy (dated by TCRdb to the late 2010s). The library was made by multiplex PCR. TCRdb records Illumina HiSeq 2000 as the sequencer. TCR beta CDR3 regions were amplified from RNA transcripts. The first round of RT-PCR for the TCR CDR3 was performed with the HTBI primer set and the Qiagen OneStep RT-PCR kit. TCRdb redid the processing of the public reads, applying fastp at Q25 and MiXCR, and retained in-frame beta chains. Entries that share a CDR3 protein sequence are merged under the most common genes and DNA. The sample table holds 350,000 to 400,000 distinct CDR3 sequences, of which about 16% were seen once. The ten largest clones represent less than 35% of the sample. The sequencing sample was made of blood. These receptors came from a woman in her twenties or thirties with Graves' hyperthyroidism.

This clonotype was found a few times. This chain connects TRBV9 to TRBJ1-3; D remains ambiguous. The V and J ends lost 0 bases and 0 bases respectively, with 4 bases between them. CDR1 SGDLS and CDR2 YYNGEE come from the germline V gene. This CDR3 is built from 14 residues. The CDR3 nucleotides read TGTGCCAGCAGCGTAGACAGCTCTGGAAACACCATATATTTT. Translated: CASSVDSSGNTIYF.

This clonotype was counted only a few times. This chain links TRBV7-9 with TRBJ2-2; 13 bases are a match to TRBD2. Trimming took 10 bases from V and 6 from J; bases not matched to a gene: 14. Germline CDR1 and CDR2: SEHNR and FQNEAQ (reference sequence). The length of the CDR3 is 17 residues. CDR3 protein: CAIPGLAGNLGSGELFF. The CDR3 DNA sequence: TGTGCCATCCCGGGACTAGCGGGAAACCTTGGCTCCGGGGAGCTGTTTTTT.

Written as DNA, the CDR3 is TGTGCCAGCAGCCAAGATCCAATTAGCTCCTACAATGAGCAGTTCTTC. This encodes CASSQDPISSYNEQFF. The chain links TRBV7-8 to TRBJ2-1; D gene uncertain. The germline V and J ends were trimmed by 5 bases and 0 bases, with 14 bases remaining between them. The length of the CDR3 is 16 residues. Germline CDR1 is SGHVS and CDR2 is FQNEAQ.

This clonotype was detected many times. The chain joins TRBV5-1 to TRBJ1-5; a weak D match, TRBD1 (6 bases). CDR1 and CDR2 from the germline V gene are SGHRS and YFSETQ. The length of the CDR3 is 13 residues. Trimming removed 4 bases from V and 7 bases from J, with 12 bases in between. The CDR3 is CASSVDSGQPQHF. In nucleotides, the CDR3 is TGCGCCAGCAGCGTGGACAGCGGCCAGCCCCAGCATTTT.

This clonotype was detected only a few times. This sequence joins TRBV4-1 and TRBJ2-5; TRBD1 matches at 9 bases. The length of the CDR3 is 12 residues. Germline lookup yields CDR1 MGHRA and CDR2 YSYEKL. With V trimmed by 4 bases and J by 12 bases, 6 bases remained unmatched. DNA for the CDR3: TGCGCCAGCAGCCTAACCGGACAGGGGAAGTACTTC. This translates into CASSLTGQGKYF.

The chain is built from TRBV15 and TRBJ2-7; the D gene is possibly TRBD1 (6 bases). V lost 5 bases and J 1 base, leaving 18 bases between the germline ends. In germline, CDR1 is LNHNV, CDR2 YYDKDF (reference sequence). The CDR3 extends over 16 amino acids. Here the CDR3 DNA reads TGTGCCACCAGCGGTATAGACAGGATATCGTCCTACGAGCAGTACTTC. Translating it yields CATSGIDRISSYEQYF.

This clonotype was found many times. The chain employs TRBV2 and TRBJ1-1, with a possible D match to TRBD1 (5 bases). The CDR3 has 14 amino acids. Trimming removed 2 bases from V and 1 base from J, with 8 bases in between. The germline gives CDR1 SNHLY, CDR2 FYNNEI. This CDR3 reads CASSERGGNTEAFF. CDR3 in DNA: TGTGCCAGCAGTGAACGGGGCGGGAACACTGAAGCTTTCTTT.